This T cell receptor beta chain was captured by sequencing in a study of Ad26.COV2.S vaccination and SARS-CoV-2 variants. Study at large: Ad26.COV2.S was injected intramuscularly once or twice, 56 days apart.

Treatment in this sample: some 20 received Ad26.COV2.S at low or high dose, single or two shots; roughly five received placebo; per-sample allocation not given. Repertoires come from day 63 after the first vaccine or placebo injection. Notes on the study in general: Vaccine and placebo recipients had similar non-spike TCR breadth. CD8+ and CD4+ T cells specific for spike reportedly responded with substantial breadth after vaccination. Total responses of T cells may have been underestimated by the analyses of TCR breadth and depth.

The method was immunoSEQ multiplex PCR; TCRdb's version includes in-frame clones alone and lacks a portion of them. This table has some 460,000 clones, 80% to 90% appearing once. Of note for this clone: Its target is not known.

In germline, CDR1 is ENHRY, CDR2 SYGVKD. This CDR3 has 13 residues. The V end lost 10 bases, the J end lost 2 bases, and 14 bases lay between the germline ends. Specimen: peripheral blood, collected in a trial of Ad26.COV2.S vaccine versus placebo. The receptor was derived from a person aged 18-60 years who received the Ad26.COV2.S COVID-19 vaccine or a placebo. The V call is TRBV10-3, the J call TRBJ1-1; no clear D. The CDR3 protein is CATAGAQNTEAFF. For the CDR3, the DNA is TGTGCCACCGCGGGAGCCCAAAACACTGAAGCTTTCTTT.